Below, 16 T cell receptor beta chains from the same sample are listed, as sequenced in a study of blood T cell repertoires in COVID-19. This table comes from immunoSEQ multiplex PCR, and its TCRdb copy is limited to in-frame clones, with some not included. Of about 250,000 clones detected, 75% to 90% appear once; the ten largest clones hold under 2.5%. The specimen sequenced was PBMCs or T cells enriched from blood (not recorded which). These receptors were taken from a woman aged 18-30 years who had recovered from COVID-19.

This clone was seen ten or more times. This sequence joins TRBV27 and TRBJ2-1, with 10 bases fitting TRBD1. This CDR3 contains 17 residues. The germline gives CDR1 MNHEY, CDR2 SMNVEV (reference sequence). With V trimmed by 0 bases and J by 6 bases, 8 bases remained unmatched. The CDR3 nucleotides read TGTGCCAGCAGTTTATCGATCTGGGACAGGGGAGGCAATGAGCAGTTCTTC. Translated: CASSLSIWDRGGNEQFF.

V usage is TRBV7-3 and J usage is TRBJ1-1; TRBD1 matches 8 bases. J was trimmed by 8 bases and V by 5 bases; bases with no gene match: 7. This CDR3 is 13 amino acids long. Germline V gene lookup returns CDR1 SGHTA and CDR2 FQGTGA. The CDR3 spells CASSEGQGGEAFF. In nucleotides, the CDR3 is TGTGCCAGCAGCGAAGGACAGGGAGGAGAAGCTTTCTTT.

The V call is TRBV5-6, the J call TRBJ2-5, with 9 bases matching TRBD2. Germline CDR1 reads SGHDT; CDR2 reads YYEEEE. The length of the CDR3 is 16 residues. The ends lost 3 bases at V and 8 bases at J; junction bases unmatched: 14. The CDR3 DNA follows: TGTGCCAGCAGCTCCTCCGTTCGCGGGAGGGGGCGAACCCAGTACTTC. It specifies CASSSSVRGRGRTQYF.

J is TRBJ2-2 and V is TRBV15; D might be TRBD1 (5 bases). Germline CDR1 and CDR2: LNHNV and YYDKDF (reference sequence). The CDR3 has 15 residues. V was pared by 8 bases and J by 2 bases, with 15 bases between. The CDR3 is CATEDTTGNTGELFF. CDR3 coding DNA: TGTGCCACCGAAGACACCACAGGAAACACCGGGGAGCTGTTTTTT.

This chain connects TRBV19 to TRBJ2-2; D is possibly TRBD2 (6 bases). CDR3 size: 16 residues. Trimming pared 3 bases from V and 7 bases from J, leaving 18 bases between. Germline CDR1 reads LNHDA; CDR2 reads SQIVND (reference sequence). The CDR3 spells CASSIRSAGRIGELFF. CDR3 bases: TGTGCCAGTAGTATCCGTTCTGCAGGGAGGATCGGGGAGCTGTTTTTT.

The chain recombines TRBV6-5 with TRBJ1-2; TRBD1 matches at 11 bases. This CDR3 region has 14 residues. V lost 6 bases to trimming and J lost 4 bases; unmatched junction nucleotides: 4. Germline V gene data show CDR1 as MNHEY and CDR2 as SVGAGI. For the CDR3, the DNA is TGTGCCAGCAGCCGGGACAGGGGGACCTATGGCTACACCTTC. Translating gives CASSRDRGTYGYTF.

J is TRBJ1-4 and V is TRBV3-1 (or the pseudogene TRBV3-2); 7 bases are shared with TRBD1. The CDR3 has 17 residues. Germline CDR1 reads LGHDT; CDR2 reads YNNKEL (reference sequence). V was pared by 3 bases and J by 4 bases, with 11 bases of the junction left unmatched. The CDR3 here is CASSQRVVGDSNEKLFF. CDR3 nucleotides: TGTGCCAGCAGCCAGAGAGTAGTAGGGGACAGTAATGAAAAACTGTTTTTT.

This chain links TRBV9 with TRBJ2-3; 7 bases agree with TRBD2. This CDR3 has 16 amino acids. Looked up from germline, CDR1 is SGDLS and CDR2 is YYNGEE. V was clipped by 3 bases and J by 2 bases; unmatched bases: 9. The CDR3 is CASSGMTAGITDTQYF. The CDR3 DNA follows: TGTGCCAGCAGCGGCATGACAGCGGGGATCACAGATACGCAGTATTTT.

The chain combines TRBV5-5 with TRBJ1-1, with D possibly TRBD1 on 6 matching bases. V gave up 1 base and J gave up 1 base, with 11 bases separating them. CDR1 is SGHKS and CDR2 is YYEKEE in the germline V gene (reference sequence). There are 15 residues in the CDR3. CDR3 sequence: CASSLTTGENTEAFF. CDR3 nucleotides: TGTGCCAGCAGCTTGACGACAGGAGAGAACACTGAAGCTTTCTTT.

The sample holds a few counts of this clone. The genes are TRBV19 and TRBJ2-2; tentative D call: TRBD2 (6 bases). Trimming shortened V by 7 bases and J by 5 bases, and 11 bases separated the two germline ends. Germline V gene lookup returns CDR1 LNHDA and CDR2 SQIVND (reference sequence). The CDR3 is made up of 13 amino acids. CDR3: CASMREWTGELFF. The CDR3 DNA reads TGTGCCAGTATGCGGGAATGGACCGGGGAGCTGTTTTTT.

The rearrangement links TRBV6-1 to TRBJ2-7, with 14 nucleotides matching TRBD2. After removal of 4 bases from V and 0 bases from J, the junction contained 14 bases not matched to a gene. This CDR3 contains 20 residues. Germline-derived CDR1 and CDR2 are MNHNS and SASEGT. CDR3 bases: TGTGCCAGCAGTGGACTACTTCAGGGACTAGCGGGGGAGAGCTCCTACGAGCAGTACTTC. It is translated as CASSGLLQGLAGESSYEQYF.

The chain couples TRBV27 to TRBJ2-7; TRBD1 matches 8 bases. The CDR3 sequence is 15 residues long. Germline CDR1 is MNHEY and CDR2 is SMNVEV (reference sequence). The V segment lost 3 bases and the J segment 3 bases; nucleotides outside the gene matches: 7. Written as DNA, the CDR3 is TGTGCCAGCAGTTTGGGCGGGACAGGAGTCTACGAGCAGTACTTC. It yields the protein CASSLGGTGVYEQYF.

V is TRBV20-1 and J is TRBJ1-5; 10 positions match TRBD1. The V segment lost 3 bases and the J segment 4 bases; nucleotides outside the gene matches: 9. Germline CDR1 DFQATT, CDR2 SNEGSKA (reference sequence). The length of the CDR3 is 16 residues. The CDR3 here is CSASSRDRGLNQPQHF. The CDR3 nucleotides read TGCAGTGCTAGTAGCCGGGACAGGGGTCTTAATCAGCCCCAGCATTTT.

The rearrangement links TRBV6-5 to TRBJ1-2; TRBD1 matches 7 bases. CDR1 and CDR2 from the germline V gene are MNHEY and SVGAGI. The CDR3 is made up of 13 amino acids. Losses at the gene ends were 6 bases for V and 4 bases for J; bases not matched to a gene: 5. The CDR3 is CASRPGQLYGYTF. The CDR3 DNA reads TGTGCCAGCAGACCGGGACAGCTCTATGGCTACACCTTC.

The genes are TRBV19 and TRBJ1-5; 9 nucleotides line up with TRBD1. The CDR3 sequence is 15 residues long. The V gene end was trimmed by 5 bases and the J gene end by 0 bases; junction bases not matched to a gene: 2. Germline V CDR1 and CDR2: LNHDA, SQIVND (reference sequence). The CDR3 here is CASSVGQGSNQPQHF. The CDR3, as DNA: TGTGCCAGTAGTGTGGGACAGGGTAGCAATCAGCCCCAGCATTTT.

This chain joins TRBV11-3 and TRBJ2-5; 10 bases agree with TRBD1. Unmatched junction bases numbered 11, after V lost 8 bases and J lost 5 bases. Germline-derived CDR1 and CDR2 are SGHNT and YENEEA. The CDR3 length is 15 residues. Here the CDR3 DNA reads TGTGCCAGCGGGCCCGGGACAGGGGAGGCCGAGACCCAGTACTTC. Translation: CASGPGTGEAETQYF.